These T cell receptor beta chains were read from a single sample in a study of metastatic and nonmetastatic thyroid tumors. TCRdb recomputed clones from the PCR reads via MiXCR. The top ten clones hold 21% of a sample with some 30,000 clones, about 4.1% of them seen once. The sequenced sample was blood. Receptors originate from a female donor with papillary thyroid cancer or a benign thyroid nodule (not recorded which). Some clones in this sample may be carry-over from other donors' samples. Each CDR3 is given with its conserved first and last residue. Fields, in order: V gene, D gene, J gene, clone size, CDR3 protein, CDR3 DNA. The D gene is left open where the match is weak. The listing skips clone size in some rows; elsewhere it reads once, few, many or a size class.

V gene: TRBV28
D gene: TRBD2
J gene: TRBJ2-3
clone size: NA
CDR3 protein: CASSMSGRAADTQYF
CDR3 DNA: TGTGCCAGCAGTATGAGCGGGAGGGCCGCAGATACGCAGTATTTT

V gene: TRBV24-1
D gene: NA
J gene: TRBJ2-1
clone size: NA
CDR3 protein: CATSVANRNEQFF
CDR3 DNA: TGTGCCACCAGTGTTGCGAATCGAAATGAGCAGTTCTTC

V gene: TRBV12-3/TRBV12-4
D gene: NA
J gene: TRBJ1-1
clone size: medium-sized
CDR3 protein: CASNSEGTIGEAFF
CDR3 DNA: TGTGCCAGCAATTCGGAGGGGACAATCGGCGAAGCTTTCTTT

V gene: TRBV5-4
D gene: NA
J gene: TRBJ1-4
clone size: many
CDR3 protein: CASSLGWDDEKLFF
CDR3 DNA: TGTGCCAGCAGCTTGGGGTGGGATGATGAAAAACTGTTTTTT

V gene: TRBV28
D gene: NA
J gene: TRBJ1-2
clone size: NA
CDR3 protein: CASSFRGVYTF
CDR3 DNA: TGTGCCAGCAGTTTCCGGGGGGTCTACACCTTC

V gene: TRBV20-1
D gene: TRBD2
J gene: TRBJ2-5
clone size: NA
CDR3 protein: CSARNLAGELETQYF
CDR3 DNA: TGCAGTGCTAGAAACCTAGCGGGGGAGCTTGAGACCCAGTACTTC

V gene: TRBV27
D gene: NA
J gene: TRBJ2-3
clone size: many
CDR3 protein: CASSPSTDTQYF
CDR3 DNA: TGTGCCAGCAGTCCCTCCACAGATACGCAGTATTTT

V gene: TRBV7-3
D gene: NA
J gene: TRBJ2-1
clone size: many
CDR3 protein: CASSLTGGTYNEQFF
CDR3 DNA: TGTGCCAGCAGCTTAACTGGTGGGACCTACAATGAGCAGTTCTTC

V gene: TRBV30
D gene: NA
J gene: TRBJ2-5
clone size: many
CDR3 protein: CAWSVGTYQETQYF
CDR3 DNA: TGTGCCTGGAGTGTAGGGACTTACCAAGAGACCCAGTACTTC

V gene: TRBV7-9
D gene: NA
J gene: TRBJ2-3
clone size: NA
CDR3 protein: CASSLALLAGGYTDTQYF
CDR3 DNA: TGTGCCAGCAGCTTAGCGCTCCTAGCTGGAGGATACACAGATACGCAGTATTTT

V gene: TRBV7-9
D gene: TRBD1
J gene: TRBJ2-1
clone size: many
CDR3 protein: CASSSGDRGYNEQFF
CDR3 DNA: TGTGCCAGCAGCTCCGGAGACAGGGGCTACAATGAGCAGTTCTTC